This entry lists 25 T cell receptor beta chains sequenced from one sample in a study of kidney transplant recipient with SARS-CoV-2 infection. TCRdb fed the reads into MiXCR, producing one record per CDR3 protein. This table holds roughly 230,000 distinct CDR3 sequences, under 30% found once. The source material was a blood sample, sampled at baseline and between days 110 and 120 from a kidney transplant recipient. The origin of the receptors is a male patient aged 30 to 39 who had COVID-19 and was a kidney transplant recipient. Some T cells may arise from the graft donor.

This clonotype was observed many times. The CDR3, as DNA: TGCAGTGCTAGTATTGGTAGCAATCAGCCCCAGCATTTT. Protein product: CSASIGSNQPQHF. The rearrangement joins TRBV20-1 to TRBJ1-5; no firm D call. Germline V gene sequence: CDR1 DFQATT, CDR2 SNEGSKA (reference sequence). The CDR3 is made up of 13 amino acids. Between the trimmed V and J ends, which lost 3 bases and 0 bases, there was a span of 6 bases.

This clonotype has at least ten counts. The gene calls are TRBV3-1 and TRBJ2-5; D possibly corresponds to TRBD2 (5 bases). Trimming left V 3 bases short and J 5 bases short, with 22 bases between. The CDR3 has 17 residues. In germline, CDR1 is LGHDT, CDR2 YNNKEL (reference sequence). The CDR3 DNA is TGTGCCAGCAGCCACGGAGGTCCCATTTCTTTCTCTGAGACCCAGTACTTC. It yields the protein CASSHGGPISFSETQYF.

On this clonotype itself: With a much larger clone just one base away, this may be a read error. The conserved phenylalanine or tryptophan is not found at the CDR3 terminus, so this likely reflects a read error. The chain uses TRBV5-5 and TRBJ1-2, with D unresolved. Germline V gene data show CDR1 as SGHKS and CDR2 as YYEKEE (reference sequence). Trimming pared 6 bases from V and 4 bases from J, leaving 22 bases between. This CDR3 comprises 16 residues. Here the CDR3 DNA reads TGTGCCAGCAACGCATCTGTCTCGCGAAAGACCTATGGCTACACCTCC. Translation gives CASNASVSRKTYGYTS.

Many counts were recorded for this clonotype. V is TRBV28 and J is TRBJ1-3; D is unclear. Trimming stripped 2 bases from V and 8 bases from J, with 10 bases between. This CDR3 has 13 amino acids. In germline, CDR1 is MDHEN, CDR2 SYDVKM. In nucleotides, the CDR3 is TGTGCCAGCAGTTTAGGGCCAGAGTACACCATATATTTT. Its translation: CASSLGPEYTIYF.

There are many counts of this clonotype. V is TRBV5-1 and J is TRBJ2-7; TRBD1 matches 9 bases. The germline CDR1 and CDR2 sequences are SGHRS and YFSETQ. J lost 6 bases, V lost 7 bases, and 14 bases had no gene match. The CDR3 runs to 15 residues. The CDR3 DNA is TGCGCCAGCCGCGCTGACAGGGGGGTTTTCGGCGAGCAGTACTTC. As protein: CASRADRGVFGEQYF.

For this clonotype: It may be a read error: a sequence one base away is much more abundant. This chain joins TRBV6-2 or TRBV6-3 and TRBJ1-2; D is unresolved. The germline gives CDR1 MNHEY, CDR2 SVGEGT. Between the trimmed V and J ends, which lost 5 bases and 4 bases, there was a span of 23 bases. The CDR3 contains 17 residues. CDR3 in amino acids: CASSTTHCIGRTYGYTF. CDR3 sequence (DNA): TGTGCCAGCAGTACGACTCACTGCATCGGAAGGACCTATGGCTACACCTTC.

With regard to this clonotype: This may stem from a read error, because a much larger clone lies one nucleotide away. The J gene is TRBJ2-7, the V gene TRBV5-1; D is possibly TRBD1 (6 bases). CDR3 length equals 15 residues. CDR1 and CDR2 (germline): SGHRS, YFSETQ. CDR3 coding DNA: TGCGCCAGCAGCTTGGTACAGGGTAGCTCCTACGGGCAGTACTTC. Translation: CASSLVQGSSYGQYF.

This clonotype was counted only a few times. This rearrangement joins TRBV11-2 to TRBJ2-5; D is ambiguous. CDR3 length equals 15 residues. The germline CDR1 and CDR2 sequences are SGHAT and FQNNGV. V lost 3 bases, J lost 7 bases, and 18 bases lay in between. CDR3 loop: CASSFNVVGPGTQYF. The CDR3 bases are TGTGCCAGCAGCTTCAACGTCGTGGGCCCTGGGACCCAGTACTTC.

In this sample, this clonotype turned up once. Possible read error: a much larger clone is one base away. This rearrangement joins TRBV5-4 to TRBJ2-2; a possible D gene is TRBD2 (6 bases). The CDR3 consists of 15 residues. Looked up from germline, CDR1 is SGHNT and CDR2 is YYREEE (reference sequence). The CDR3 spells CASGLGGAITGELFF. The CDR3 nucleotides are TGTGCCAGCGGCTTGGGAGGCGCGATCACCGGGGAGCTGTTTTTT.

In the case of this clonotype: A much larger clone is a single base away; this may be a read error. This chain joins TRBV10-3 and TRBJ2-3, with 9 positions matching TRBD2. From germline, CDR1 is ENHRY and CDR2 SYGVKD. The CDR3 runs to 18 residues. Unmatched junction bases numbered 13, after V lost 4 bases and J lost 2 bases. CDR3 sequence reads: CAISALQTGGRVTDTQYF. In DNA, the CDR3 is TGTGCCATCAGTGCCCTCCAGACTGGCGGGAGGGTCACAGATACGCAGTATTTT.

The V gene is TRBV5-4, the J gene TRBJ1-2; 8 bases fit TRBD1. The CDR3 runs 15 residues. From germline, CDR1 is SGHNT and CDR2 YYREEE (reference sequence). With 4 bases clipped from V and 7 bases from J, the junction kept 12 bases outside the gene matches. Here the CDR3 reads CASSRTGNDRFGYTF. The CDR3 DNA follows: TGTGCCAGCAGCAGGACAGGGAATGATCGTTTTGGCTACACCTTC.

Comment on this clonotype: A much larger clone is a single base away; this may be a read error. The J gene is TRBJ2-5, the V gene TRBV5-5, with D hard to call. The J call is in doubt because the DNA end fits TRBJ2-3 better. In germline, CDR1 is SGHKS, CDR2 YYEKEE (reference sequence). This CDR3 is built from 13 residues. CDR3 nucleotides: TGTGCCAGCAGCTTGGTCGAATCAAATACGCAGTATTTT. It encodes CASSLVESNTQYF.

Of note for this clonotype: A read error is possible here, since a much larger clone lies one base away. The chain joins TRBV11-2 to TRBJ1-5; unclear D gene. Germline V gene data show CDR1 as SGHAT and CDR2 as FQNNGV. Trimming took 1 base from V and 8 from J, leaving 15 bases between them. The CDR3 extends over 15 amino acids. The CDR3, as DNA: TGTGCCAGCAGCTTAGGAATAGGCTACCAAGAGCCCCAGCATTTT. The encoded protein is CASSLGIGYQEPQHF.

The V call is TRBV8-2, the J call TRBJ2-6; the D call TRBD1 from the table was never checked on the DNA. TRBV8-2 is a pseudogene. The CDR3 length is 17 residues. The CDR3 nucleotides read TGTGGCATGCCCCACAGGATAACACAAAGTCGGGCCAACGTCCTGACTTTC. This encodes CGMPHRITQSRANVLTF.

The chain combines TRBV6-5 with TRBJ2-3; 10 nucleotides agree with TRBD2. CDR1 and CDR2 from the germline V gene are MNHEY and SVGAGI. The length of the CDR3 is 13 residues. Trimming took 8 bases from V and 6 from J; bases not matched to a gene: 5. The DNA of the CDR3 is TGTGCCAGCCTCCGGACTAGCGGCGATACGCAGTATTTT. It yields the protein CASLRTSGDTQYF.

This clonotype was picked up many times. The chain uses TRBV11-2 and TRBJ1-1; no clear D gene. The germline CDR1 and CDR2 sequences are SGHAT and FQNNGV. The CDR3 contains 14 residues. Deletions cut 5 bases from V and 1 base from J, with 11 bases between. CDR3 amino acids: CASSQEGRNTEAFF. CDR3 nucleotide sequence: TGTGCCAGCAGCCAGGAGGGCAGGAACACTGAAGCTTTCTTT.

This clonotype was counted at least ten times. This CDR3 reads CASSLERPISFSETQYF. CDR3 sequence (DNA): TGTGCCAGCAGCCTAGAGCGTCCCATTTCTTTCTCTGAGACCCAGTACTTC. The rearrangement links TRBV3-1 to TRBJ2-5; no reliable D call. This CDR3 contains 17 residues. Trimming cost V 4 bases and J 5 bases, with 23 bases left between them. In germline, CDR1 is LGHDT, CDR2 YNNKEL (reference sequence).

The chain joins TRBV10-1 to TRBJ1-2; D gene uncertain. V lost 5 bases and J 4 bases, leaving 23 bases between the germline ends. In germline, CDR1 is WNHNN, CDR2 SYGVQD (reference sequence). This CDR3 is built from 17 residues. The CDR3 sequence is CASSSQVRSRKTYGYTF. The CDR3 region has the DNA TGCGCCAGCAGTTCTCAGGTAAGATCGCGAAAGACCTATGGCTACACCTTC.

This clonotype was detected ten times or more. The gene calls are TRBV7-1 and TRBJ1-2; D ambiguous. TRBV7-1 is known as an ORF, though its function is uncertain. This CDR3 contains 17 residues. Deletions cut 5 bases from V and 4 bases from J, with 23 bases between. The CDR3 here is CASSMTLHEGKTYGYTF. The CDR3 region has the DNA TGTGCCAGCAGCATGACACTTCACGAGGGAAAGACCTATGGCTACACCTTC.

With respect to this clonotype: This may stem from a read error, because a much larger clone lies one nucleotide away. The CDR3 coding sequence is TGTGCCAGCAGCTATGACGGTCACGAGGGAGAGACCTATGGCTACACCTTC. This translates into CASSYDGHEGETYGYTF. This chain uses TRBV7-1 with TRBJ1-2; D not resolved. TRBV7-1 is given ORF status, its function remaining uncertain. The CDR3 consists of 17 residues. The V end lost 4 bases, the J end lost 4 bases, and 22 bases lay between the germline ends.

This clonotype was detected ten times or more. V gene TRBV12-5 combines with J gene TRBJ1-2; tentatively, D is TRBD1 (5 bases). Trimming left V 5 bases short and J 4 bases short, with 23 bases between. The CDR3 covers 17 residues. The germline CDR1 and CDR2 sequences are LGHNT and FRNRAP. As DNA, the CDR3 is TGTGCTAGTGGTGTTTTTCGTTTGCAGGGAAAGACCTATGGCTACACCTTC. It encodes CASGVFRLQGKTYGYTF.

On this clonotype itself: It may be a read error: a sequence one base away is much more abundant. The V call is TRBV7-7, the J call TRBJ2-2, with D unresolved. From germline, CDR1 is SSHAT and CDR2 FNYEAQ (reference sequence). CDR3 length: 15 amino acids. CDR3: CASSPPGENTWELFF. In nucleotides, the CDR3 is TGTGCCAGCAGCCCGCCTGGCGAGAACACCTGGGAGCTGTTTTTT. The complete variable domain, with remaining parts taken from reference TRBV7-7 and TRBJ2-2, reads GAGVSQSPRYKVTKRGQDVTLRCDPISSHATLYWYQQALGQGPEFLTYFNYEAQPDKSGLPSDRFSAERPEGSISTLTIQRTEQRDSAMYRCASSPPGENTWELFFGEGSRLTVL.

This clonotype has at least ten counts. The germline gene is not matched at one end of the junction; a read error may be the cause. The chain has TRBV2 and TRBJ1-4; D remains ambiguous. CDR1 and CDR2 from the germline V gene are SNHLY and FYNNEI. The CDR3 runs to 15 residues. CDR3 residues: CVSSPTPATNEKLFF. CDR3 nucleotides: TGTGTCAGCAGTCCTACTCCGGCAACTAATGAAAAACTGTTTTTT.

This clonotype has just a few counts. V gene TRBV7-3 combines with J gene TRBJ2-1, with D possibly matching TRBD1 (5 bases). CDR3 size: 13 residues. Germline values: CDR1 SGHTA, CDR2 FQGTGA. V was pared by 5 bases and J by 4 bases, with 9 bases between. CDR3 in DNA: TGTGCCAGCAGCCCTGACAGTTACAATGAGCAGTTCTTC. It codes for CASSPDSYNEQFF.

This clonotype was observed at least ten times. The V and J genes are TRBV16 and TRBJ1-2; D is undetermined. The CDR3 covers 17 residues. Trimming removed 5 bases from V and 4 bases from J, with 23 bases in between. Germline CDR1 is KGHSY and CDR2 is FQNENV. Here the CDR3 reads CASSAYLVVRKTYGYTF. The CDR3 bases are TGTGCCAGCAGCGCATACTTGGTCGTTAGAAAGACCTATGGCTACACCTTC.